These 24 T cell receptor beta chains were sequenced from one sample in a study of cytomegalovirus exposure and HLA in healthy donors. The PCR ran on 60 Vbeta and 13 Jbeta primers. Some clones are missing from TCRdb's copy, which holds only in-frame ones; the method was immunoSEQ multiplex PCR. The record lists some 130,000 clones, of which the ten most abundant hold 1.5% to 2%. The sample comprised PBMCs. The receptors stem from a woman between 40 and 55 years old in good health and CMV-seropositive.

Concerning this clone: Different DNA sequences within this sample yield the same CDR3. The chain links TRBV19 to TRBJ2-7; TRBD1 matches at 8 bases. Trimming removed 3 bases from V and 3 bases from J; junction bases left unmatched: 1. The CDR3 totals 13 residues. CDR1 is LNHDA and CDR2 is SQIVND in the germline V gene (reference sequence). The CDR3 DNA follows: TGTGCCAGTAGTATTACAGGGGGCTACGAGCAGTACTTC. It is translated as CASSITGGYEQYF.

On this clone: This specimen includes other DNA sequences encoding the same CDR3. V and J are TRBV19 and TRBJ1-1; the D is unclear. The V and J ends lost 5 bases and 6 bases respectively, with 16 bases between them. The germline CDR1 and CDR2 sequences are LNHDA and SQIVND (reference sequence). The CDR3 runs to 14 residues. This CDR3 reads CASSFGLSYAEAFF. DNA for the CDR3: TGTGCCAGTAGTTTTGGACTCTCGTACGCTGAAGCTTTCTTT.

This sequence joins TRBV7-9 and TRBJ1-2; 8 bases are a match to TRBD1. Germline V gene lookup returns CDR1 SEHNR and CDR2 FQNEAQ (reference sequence). J gave up 8 bases and V 5 bases, and 13 bases lay outside the gene matches. CDR3 length: 15 amino acids. CDR3 region: CASSPDDRGKAGYTF. In DNA, the CDR3 is TGTGCCAGCAGCCCCGACGACAGGGGTAAGGCGGGCTACACCTTC.

The J gene is TRBJ2-7, the V gene TRBV9; 8 bases are a match to TRBD1. CDR1 SGDLS and CDR2 YYNGEE come from the germline V gene. Trimming cost V 4 bases and J 3 bases; bases outside gene matches: 24. This CDR3 comprises 20 residues. The CDR3 region is CASSPRGGTGYQWGFYEQYF. CDR3 in DNA: TGTGCCAGCAGCCCTCGGGGTGGGACAGGCTACCAATGGGGCTTCTACGAGCAGTACTTC.

This sequence joins TRBV7-9 and TRBJ2-7, with 9 bases fitting TRBD1. This CDR3 contains 16 residues. The V gene end was trimmed by 2 bases and the J gene end by 5 bases; junction bases not matched to a gene: 10. Germline lookup yields CDR1 SEHNR and CDR2 FQNEAQ (reference sequence). The chain's CDR3 is CASSLSRTGEGDEQYF. CDR3 DNA sequence: TGTGCCAGCAGCTTATCTAGGACAGGGGAAGGAGACGAGCAGTACTTC.

The chain has TRBV6-5 and TRBJ1-1; TRBD1 is a possible D gene (5 bases). This CDR3 has 14 residues. CDR1 MNHEY and CDR2 SVGAGI come from the germline V gene. The V end lost 2 bases, the J end lost 1 base, and 8 bases lay between the germline ends. The CDR3 nucleotides are TGTGCCAGCAGTTACGCTGGACAGAACACTGAAGCTTTCTTT. Its protein is CASSYAGQNTEAFF.

This sequence joins TRBV30 and TRBJ2-1, with 9 bases matching TRBD2. The V and J ends lost 2 bases and 4 bases, in that order; junction bases with no gene match: 6. Germline loops: CDR1 GTSNPN, CDR2 SVGIG (reference sequence). CDR3 length equals 15 residues. CDR3 region: CAWSKRLAGYNEQFF. The CDR3 DNA is TGTGCCTGGAGTAAGAGGCTAGCGGGGTACAATGAGCAGTTCTTC.

The chain combines TRBV5-1 with TRBJ1-1; D is unresolved. Trimming removed 0 bases from V and 2 bases from J, with 8 bases in between. The CDR3 is 14 amino acids. Germline V gene sequence: CDR1 SGHRS, CDR2 YFSETQ. CDR3 DNA: TGCGCCAGCAGCTTGGGACGGGTTAACACTGAAGCTTTCTTT. Residues: CASSLGRVNTEAFF.

This sequence joins TRBV19 and TRBJ2-7; 7 bases line up with TRBD1. CDR3 size: 15 residues. V shed 1 base, J shed 4 bases, and the junction held 7 bases outside the gene matches. Germline assignment: CDR1 LNHDA and CDR2 SQIVND (reference sequence). For the CDR3, the DNA is TGTGCCAGTAGTATAGGGCCGGGACAGACTTACGAGCAGTACTTC. It translates to CASSIGPGQTYEQYF.

The chain employs TRBV7-9 and TRBJ1-1; perhaps TRBD1 as D (6 bases). V lost 5 bases to trimming and J lost 5 bases, with 18 bases between them. Germline CDR1 and CDR2: SEHNR and FQNEAQ (reference sequence). The CDR3 loop spans 15 amino acids. The CDR3 DNA reads TGTGCCAGCAGCCGAGCGGGGGGGCGGTGGACTGAAGCTTTCTTT. Protein sequence: CASSRAGGRWTEAFF.

The chain couples TRBV5-1 to TRBJ1-1, with D unclear. The germline V and J ends were trimmed by 5 bases and 0 bases, with 17 bases remaining between them. The CDR3 loop spans 16 amino acids. The germline CDR1 and CDR2 sequences are SGHRS and YFSETQ. CDR3 bases: TGCGCCAGCAGGGTCGATCCCGGGAACATGAACACTGAAGCTTTCTTT. Encoded protein: CASRVDPGNMNTEAFF.

V usage is TRBV11-2 and J usage is TRBJ2-3; D unclear. The CDR3 extends over 12 amino acids. Germline CDR1 is SGHAT and CDR2 is FQNNGV. Trimming removed 5 bases from V and 6 bases from J, with 9 bases in between. The CDR3 loop reads CASSRVGDTQYF. In DNA form, the CDR3 reads TGTGCCAGCAGCCGGGTTGGGGATACGCAGTATTTT. Using reference TRBV11-2 and TRBJ2-3 for the parts outside the CDR3, the full variable domain is EAGVAQSPRYKIIEKRQSVAFWCNPISGHATLYWYQQILGQGPKLLIQFQNNGVVDDSQLPKDRFSAERLKGVDSTLKIQPAKLEDSAVYLCASSRVGDTQYFGPGTRLTVL.

J is TRBJ2-1 and V is TRBV6-5, with a tentative D call TRBD1 (5 bases). Trimming left V 2 bases short and J 6 bases short, with 14 bases between. Per germline, CDR1 MNHEY and CDR2 SVGAGI. This CDR3 region has 15 residues. CDR3 sequence reads: CASSYDPRQGNEQFF. The CDR3 region has the DNA TGTGCCAGCAGTTACGATCCCCGCCAGGGCAATGAGCAGTTCTTC.

The rearrangement uses TRBV5-4 and TRBJ2-7, with 11 nucleotides matching TRBD2. V shed 4 bases and J 4 bases; nucleotides not matched to a gene: 4. Germline lookup yields CDR1 SGHNT and CDR2 YYREEE (reference sequence). CDR3 size: 14 residues. The CDR3 is CASSLGTSGYEQYF. The DNA of the CDR3 is TGTGCCAGCAGCCTCGGGACTAGCGGATACGAGCAGTACTTC. The full variable domain, completed using reference TRBV5-4 and TRBJ2-7, is ETGVTQSPTHLIKTRGQQVTLRCSSQSGHNTVSWYQQALGQGPQFIFQYYREEENGRGNFPPRFSGLQFPNYSSELNVNALELDDSALYLCASSLGTSGYEQYFGPGTRLTVT.

V gene TRBV28 combines with J gene TRBJ1-2, with D maybe TRBD1 (5 bases). Trimming removed 6 bases at V and 3 bases at J, with 14 bases between. This CDR3 region has 14 residues. CDR1 and CDR2 (germline): MDHEN, SYDVKM. As DNA, the CDR3 is TGTGCCAGCAGCCTTCCCAGGGAAGACTATGGCTACACCTTC. This encodes CASSLPREDYGYTF.

The chain links TRBV6-1 to TRBJ2-3; D is possibly TRBD2 (6 bases). The CDR3 is made up of 15 amino acids. Per germline, CDR1 MNHNS and CDR2 SASEGT. Trimming cost V 2 bases and J 2 bases, with 11 bases left between them. The CDR3 loop is CASSERTTPTDTQYF. The DNA of the CDR3 is TGTGCCAGCAGTGAACGGACTACGCCCACAGATACGCAGTATTTT.

This chain links TRBV29-1 with TRBJ2-7, with D possibly being TRBD2 (6 bases). The V end lost 4 bases, the J end lost 0 bases, and 16 bases lay between the germline ends. From germline, CDR1 is SQVTM and CDR2 ANQGSEA. This CDR3 has 15 amino acids. DNA for the CDR3: TGCAGCGTTGTAATGAGCGGGCCTGACTCCTACGAGCAGTACTTC. Translation: CSVVMSGPDSYEQYF.

This sequence joins TRBV6-6 and TRBJ1-4; D not resolved. Germline assignment: CDR1 MNHNY and CDR2 SVGAGI (reference sequence). Between the trimmed V and J ends, which lost 6 bases and 0 bases, there was a span of 11 bases. There are 15 residues in the CDR3. The CDR3 here is CASRRTETTNEKLFF. CDR3 nucleotides: TGTGCCAGCAGGAGAACCGAAACAACTAATGAAAAACTGTTTTTT.

The V call is TRBV7-2, the J call TRBJ2-5; 12 nucleotides agree with TRBD2. The DNA matches TRBJ2-7 better at its end, which makes the J call doubtful. CDR3 length equals 17 residues. Germline values: CDR1 SGHTA, CDR2 FQGNSA. Here the CDR3 reads CASSLPRTSGVTYEQYF. The CDR3 bases are TGTGCCAGCAGTTTGCCCAGGACTAGCGGGGTAACCTACGAGCAGTACTTC.

This chain joins TRBV18 and TRBJ2-5, with TRBD1 matching 10 bases. After removal of 0 bases from V and 5 bases from J, the junction contained 6 bases not matched to a gene. The CDR3 runs 16 residues. Germline values: CDR1 KGHSH, CDR2 LQKENI. The DNA for the CDR3 is TGTGCCAGCTCACCACCGCAGGGACAGGGGTTGGAGACCCAGTACTTC. It is translated as CASSPPQGQGLETQYF.

V usage is TRBV5-6 and J usage is TRBJ2-5; 8 nucleotides align to TRBD2. The J call may not be correct, given that the DNA end is closer to TRBJ2-7. Germline values: CDR1 SGHDT, CDR2 YYEEEE. This CDR3 contains 16 residues. The CDR3 coding sequence is TGTGCCAGCAGCTTTTTAGCGGGAAGCTTAACCTACGAGCAGTACTTC. Translating gives CASSFLAGSLTYEQYF.

This sequence joins TRBV7-6 and TRBJ2-1, with D maybe TRBD1 (6 bases). The CDR3 covers 14 residues. The germline gives CDR1 SGHVS, CDR2 FNYEAQ. V lost 3 bases to trimming and J lost 4 bases, with 10 bases between them. CDR3 sequence: CASSFGTFYNEQFF. Written as DNA, the CDR3 is TGTGCCAGCAGCTTCGGGACATTTTACAATGAGCAGTTCTTC.

Of note for this clone: The identical CDR3 is also encoded by other nucleotide sequences in the sample. The chain carries TRBV19 and TRBJ2-2; 9 bases match TRBD2. Trimming cost V 2 bases and J 2 bases; bases outside gene matches: 0. CDR1 is LNHDA, CDR2 SQIVND, per germline (reference sequence). The CDR3 totals 15 residues. CDR3 residues: CASSILAGNTGELFF. For the CDR3, the DNA is TGTGCCAGTAGTATACTAGCGGGAAACACCGGGGAGCTGTTTTTT. The full variable domain, with the rest looked up from reference TRBV19 and TRBJ2-2, is DGGITQSPKYLFRKEGQNVTLSCEQNLNHDAMYWYRQDPGQGLRLIYYSQIVNDFQKGDIAEGYSVSREKKESFPLTVTSAQKNPTAFYLCASSILAGNTGELFFGEGSRLTVL.

This rearrangement joins TRBV29-1 to TRBJ2-7; TRBD1 might be the D (7 bases). With 6 bases removed from V and 3 bases from J, the gap between germline ends came to 18 bases. CDR1 SQVTM and CDR2 ANQGSEA come from the germline V gene. This CDR3 contains 14 residues. CDR3 bases: TGCAGCGTCGTCGGACAGGACTATCACTACGAGCAGTACTTC. It codes for CSVVGQDYHYEQYF.